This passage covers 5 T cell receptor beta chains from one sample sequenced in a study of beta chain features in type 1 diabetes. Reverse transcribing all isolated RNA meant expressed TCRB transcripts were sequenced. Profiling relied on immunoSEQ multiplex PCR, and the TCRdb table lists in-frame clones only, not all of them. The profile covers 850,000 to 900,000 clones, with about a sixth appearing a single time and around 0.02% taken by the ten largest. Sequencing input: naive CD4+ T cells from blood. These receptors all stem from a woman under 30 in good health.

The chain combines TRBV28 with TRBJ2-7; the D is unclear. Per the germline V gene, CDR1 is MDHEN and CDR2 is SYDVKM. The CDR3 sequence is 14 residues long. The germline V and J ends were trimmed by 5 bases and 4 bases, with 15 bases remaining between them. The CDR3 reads CASSVDFYLYEQYF. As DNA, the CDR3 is TGTGCCAGCAGTGTTGACTTCTATCTTTACGAGCAGTACTTC.

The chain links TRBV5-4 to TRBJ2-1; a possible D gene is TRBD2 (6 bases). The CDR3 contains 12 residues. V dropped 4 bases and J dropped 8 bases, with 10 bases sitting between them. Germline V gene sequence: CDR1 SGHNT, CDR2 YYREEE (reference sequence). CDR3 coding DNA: TGTGCCAGCAGCGCGGGGACCCATGAGCAGTTCTTC. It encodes CASSAGTHEQFF.

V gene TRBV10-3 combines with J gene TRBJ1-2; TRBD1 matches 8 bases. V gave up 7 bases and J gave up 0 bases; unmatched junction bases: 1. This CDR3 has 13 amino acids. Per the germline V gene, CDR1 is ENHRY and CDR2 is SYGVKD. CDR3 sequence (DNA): TGTGCCATCAAACAGGGGGCTAACTATGGCTACACCTTC. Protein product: CAIKQGANYGYTF.

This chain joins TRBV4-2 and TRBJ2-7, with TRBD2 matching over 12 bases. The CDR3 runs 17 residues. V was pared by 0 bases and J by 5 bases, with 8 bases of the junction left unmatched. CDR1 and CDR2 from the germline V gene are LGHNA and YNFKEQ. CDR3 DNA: TGTGCCAGCAGCCAAGATTGGGCTAGCGGGAGGGCCCACGAGCAGTACTTC. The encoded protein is CASSQDWASGRAHEQYF.

CDR3 amino acids: CASTEERKETQYF. CDR3 nucleotides: TGTGCCAGCACAGAGGAGAGGAAAGAGACCCAGTACTTC. This chain joins TRBV2 and TRBJ2-5, with no clear D. V lost 7 bases and J lost 3, with 12 bases in between. Germline CDR1 reads SNHLY; CDR2 reads FYNNEI. CDR3 length: 13 residues.